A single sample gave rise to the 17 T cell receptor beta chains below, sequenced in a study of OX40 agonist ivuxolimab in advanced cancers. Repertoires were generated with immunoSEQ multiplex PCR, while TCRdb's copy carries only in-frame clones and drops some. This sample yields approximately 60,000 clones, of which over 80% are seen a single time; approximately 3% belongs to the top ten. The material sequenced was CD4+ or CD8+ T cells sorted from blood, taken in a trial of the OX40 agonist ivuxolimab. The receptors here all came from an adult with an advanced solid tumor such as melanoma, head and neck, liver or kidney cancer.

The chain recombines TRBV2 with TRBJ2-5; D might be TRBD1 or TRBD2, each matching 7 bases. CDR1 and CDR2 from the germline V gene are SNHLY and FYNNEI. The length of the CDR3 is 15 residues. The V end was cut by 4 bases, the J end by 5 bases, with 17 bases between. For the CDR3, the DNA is TGTGCCAGCAGTGCCCAGCGGGGACAGATGGAGACCCAGTACTTC. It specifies CASSAQRGQMETQYF.

The CDR3: CASSLELGTRMDTQYF. DNA of the CDR3: TGTGCCAGCAGCTTAGAGCTGGGGACCAGGATGGATACGCAGTATTTT. V and J are TRBV7-3 and TRBJ2-3, with D possibly called TRBD1 or TRBD2 (5 bases each). Germline CDR1 and CDR2: SGHTA and FQGTGA. The CDR3 consists of 16 residues. The V end lost 2 bases, the J end lost 6 bases, and 18 bases lay between the germline ends.

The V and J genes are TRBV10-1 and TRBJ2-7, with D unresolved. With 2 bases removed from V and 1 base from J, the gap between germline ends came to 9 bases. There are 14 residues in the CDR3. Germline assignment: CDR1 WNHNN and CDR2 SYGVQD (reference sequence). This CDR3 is CASSEILTSYEQYF. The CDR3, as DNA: TGCGCCAGCAGTGAGATACTTACTTCCTACGAGCAGTACTTC.

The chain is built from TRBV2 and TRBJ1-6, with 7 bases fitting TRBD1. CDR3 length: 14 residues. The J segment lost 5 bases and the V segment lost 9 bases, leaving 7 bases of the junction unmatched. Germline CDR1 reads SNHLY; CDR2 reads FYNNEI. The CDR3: CARRGTVDNSPLHF. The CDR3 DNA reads TGTGCCAGAAGAGGGACAGTCGATAATTCACCCCTCCACTTT.

The CDR3 sequence: CASSPNPQGEQYF. The CDR3 DNA follows: TGCGCCAGCAGCCCAAACCCTCAGGGAGAACAGTACTTC. This chain links TRBV5-1 with TRBJ2-7; the D call may be TRBD1 or TRBD2 (5 bases each). CDR1 SGHRS and CDR2 YFSETQ come from the germline V gene. This CDR3 is 13 amino acids long. V lost 4 bases and J lost 10, with 18 bases in between.

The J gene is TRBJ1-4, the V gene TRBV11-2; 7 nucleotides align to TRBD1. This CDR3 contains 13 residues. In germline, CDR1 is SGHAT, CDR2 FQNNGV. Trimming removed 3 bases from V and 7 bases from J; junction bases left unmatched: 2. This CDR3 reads CASSFPGGEKLFF. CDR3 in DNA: TGTGCCAGCAGCTTTCCAGGGGGTGAAAAACTGTTTTTT.

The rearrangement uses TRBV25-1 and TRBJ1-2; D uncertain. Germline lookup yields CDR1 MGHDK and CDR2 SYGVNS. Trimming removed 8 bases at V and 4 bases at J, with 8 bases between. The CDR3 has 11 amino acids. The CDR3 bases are TGTGCCAGCCAGGCTCTCTATGGCTACACCTTC. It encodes CASQALYGYTF.

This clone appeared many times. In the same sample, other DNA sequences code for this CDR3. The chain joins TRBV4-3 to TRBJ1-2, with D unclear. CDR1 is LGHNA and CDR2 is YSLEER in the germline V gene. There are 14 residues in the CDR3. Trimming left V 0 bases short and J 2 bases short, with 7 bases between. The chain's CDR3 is CASSQETENYGYTF. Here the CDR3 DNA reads TGCGCCAGCAGCCAAGAGACTGAAAACTATGGCTACACCTTC.

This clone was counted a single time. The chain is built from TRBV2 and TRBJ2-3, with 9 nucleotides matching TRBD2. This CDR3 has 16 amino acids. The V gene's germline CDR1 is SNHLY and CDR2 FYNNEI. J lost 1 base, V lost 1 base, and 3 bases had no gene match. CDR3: CASSEGASGGTDTQYF. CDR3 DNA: TGTGCCAGCAGTGAAGGTGCTAGCGGGGGCACAGATACGCAGTATTTT.

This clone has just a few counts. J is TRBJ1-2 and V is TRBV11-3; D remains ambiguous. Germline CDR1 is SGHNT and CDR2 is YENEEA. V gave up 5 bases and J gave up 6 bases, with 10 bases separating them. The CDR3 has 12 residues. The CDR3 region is CASSLGRDGYTF. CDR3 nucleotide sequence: TGTGCCAGCAGCCTCGGACGGGATGGCTACACCTTC.

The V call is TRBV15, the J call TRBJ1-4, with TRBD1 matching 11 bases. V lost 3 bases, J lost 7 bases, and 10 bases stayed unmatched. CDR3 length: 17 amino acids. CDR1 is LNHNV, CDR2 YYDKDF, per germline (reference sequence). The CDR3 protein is CATSRDRGRRRGEKLFF. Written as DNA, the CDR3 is TGTGCCACCAGCAGGGACAGGGGGCGGAGGAGGGGTGAAAAACTGTTTTTT. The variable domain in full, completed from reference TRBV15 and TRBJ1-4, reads DAMVIQNPRYQVTQFGKPVTLSCSQTLNHNVMYWYQQKSSQAPKLLFHYYDKDFNNEADTPDNFQSRRPNTSFCFLDIRSPGLGDTAMYLCATSRDRGRRRGEKLFFGSGTQLSVL.

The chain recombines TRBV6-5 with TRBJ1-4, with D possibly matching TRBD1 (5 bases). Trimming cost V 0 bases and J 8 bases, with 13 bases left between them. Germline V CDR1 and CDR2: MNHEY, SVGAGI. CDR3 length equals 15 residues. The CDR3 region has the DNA TGTGCCAGCAGTTACTCGACACCAGAGGGGGAAAAACTGTTTTTT. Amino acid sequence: CASSYSTPEGEKLFF.

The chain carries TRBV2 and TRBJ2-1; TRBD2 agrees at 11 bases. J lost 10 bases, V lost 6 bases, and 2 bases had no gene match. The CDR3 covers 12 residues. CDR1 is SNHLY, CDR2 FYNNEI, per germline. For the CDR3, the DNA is TGTGCCAGCAGCCGGACTAGCGGGGAGCAGTTCTTC. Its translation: CASSRTSGEQFF.

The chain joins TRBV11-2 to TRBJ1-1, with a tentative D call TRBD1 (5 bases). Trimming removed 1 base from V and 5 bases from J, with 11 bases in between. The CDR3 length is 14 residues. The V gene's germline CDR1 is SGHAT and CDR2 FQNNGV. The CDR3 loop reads CASSLVGAWTEAFF. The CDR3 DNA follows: TGTGCCAGCAGCTTAGTAGGGGCCTGGACTGAAGCTTTCTTT.

CDR3 region: CASSRSGGGNTIYF. The CDR3 coding sequence is TGTGCCAGCAGCCGATCGGGGGGAGGAAACACCATATATTTT. The chain combines TRBV7-9 with TRBJ1-3, with D perhaps TRBD1 (5 bases). Germline loops: CDR1 SEHNR, CDR2 FQNEAQ (reference sequence). This CDR3 contains 14 residues. The germline V and J ends were trimmed by 5 bases and 4 bases, with 12 bases remaining between them.

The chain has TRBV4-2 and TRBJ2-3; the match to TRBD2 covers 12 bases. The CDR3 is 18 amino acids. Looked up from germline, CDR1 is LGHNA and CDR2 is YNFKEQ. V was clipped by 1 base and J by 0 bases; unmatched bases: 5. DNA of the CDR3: TGTGCCAGCAGCCAAGGGACTAGCGGGACCTCTAGCACAGATACGCAGTATTTT. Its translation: CASSQGTSGTSSTDTQYF.

The CDR3 is CASSLGPKGAGLGDTQYF. In DNA form, the CDR3 reads TGTGCCAGCAGCTTGGGTCCGAAGGGAGCGGGGCTGGGGGATACGCAGTATTTT. This chain connects TRBV11-2 to TRBJ2-3; 7 positions agree with TRBD2. Germline assignment: CDR1 SGHAT and CDR2 FQNNGV. The V segment lost 3 bases and the J segment 6 bases; nucleotides outside the gene matches: 18. This CDR3 has 18 residues.